This T cell receptor (beta chain) was found in a study of blood T cell repertoires in COVID-19. On the study more broadly: From the United States, Italy and Spain came samples of acute and convalescent COVID-19.

Clones were read by immunoSEQ multiplex PCR, and TCRdb kept only the in-frame ones, dropping some. Of around 130,000 clones in the sample, 84% are singletons; the top ten hold 9.5% to 15%. This CDR3 comprises 15 residues. Between the trimmed V and J ends, which lost 5 bases and 12 bases, there was a span of 23 bases. CDR1 is LNHDA and CDR2 is SQIVND in the germline V gene (reference sequence). The TCR comes from a woman younger than 45 who had recovered from COVID-19. The chain carries TRBV19 and TRBJ2-1, with D perhaps TRBD1 (6 bases). The material sequenced was peripheral blood. The CDR3 loop is CASSRQGQTTMAQFF. As DNA, the CDR3 is TGTGCCAGTAGTCGGCAGGGGCAAACGACAATGGCGCAGTTCTTC. Full variable domain (remainder filled in from reference TRBV19 and TRBJ2-1): DGGITQSPKYLFRKEGQNVTLSCEQNLNHDAMYWYRQDPGQGLRLIYYSQIVNDFQKGDIAEGYSVSREKKESFPLTVTSAQKNPTAFYLCASSRQGQTTMAQFFGPGTRLTVL.